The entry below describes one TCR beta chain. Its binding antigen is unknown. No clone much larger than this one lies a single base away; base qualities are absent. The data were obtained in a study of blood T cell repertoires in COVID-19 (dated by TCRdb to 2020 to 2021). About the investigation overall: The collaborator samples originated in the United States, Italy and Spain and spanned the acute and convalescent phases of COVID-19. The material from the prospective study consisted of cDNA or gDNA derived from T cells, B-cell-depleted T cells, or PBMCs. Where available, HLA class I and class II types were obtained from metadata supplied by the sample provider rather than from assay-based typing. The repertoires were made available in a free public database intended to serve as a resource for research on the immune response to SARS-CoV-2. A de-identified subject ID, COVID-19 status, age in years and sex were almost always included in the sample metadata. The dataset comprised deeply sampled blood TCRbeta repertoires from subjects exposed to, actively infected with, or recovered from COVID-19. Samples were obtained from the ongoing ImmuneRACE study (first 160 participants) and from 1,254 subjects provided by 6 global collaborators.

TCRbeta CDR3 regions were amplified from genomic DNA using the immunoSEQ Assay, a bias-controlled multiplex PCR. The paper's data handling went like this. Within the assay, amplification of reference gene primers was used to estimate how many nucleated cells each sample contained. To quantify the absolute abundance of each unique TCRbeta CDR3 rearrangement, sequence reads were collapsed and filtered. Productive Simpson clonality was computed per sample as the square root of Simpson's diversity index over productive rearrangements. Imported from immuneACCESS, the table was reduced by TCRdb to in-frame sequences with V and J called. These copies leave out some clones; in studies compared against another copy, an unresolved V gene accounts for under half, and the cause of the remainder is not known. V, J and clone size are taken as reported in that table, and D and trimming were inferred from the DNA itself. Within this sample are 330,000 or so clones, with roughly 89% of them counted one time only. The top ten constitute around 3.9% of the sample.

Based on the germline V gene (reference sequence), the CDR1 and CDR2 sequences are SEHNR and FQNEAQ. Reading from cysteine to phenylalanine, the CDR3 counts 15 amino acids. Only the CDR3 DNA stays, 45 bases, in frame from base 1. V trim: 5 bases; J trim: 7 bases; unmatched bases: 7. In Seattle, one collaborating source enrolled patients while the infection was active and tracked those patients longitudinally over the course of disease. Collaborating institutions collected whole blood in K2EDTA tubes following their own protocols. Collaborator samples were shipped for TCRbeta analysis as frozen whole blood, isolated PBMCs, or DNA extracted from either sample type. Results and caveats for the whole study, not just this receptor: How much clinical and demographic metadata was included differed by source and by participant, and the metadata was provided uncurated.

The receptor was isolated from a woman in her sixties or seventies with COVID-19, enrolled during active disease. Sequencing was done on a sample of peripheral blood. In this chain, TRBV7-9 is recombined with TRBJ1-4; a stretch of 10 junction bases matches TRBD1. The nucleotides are TGTGCCAGCAGCCAGGCCGGGACAGGGGTTGAAAAACTGTTTTTT. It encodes CASSQAGTGVEKLFF.